This TCR beta chain was found in a study of T-cell memory formation after mild COVID-19. General study results and limits: Pre-infection memory showed some responding clones, and this suggested that cross-reactive memory joined.

MiXCR, run by TCRdb on the 5' RACE reads, gives a single entry per CDR3 protein. Of about 290,000 distinct CDR3 sequences listed, roughly 18% are singletons. About this clonotype: Its antigen is unknown.

V lost 3 bases to trimming and J lost 0 bases, with 11 bases between them. This CDR3 comprises 16 residues. The chain combines TRBV12-3 or TRBV12-4 with TRBJ1-4; D is undetermined. Source material: PBMCs or a T cell subset sorted from them (not recorded which). This clonotype originated in a man between 18 and 29 years old who had mild COVID-19 (a few samples of this study predate the infection). Cell type and time point are not known. The CDR3 region is CASSLSSGATNEKLFF. Here the CDR3 DNA reads TGTGCCAGCAGTTTGTCTTCCGGGGCAACTAATGAAAAACTGTTTTTT.